The present T cell receptor (beta chain) was sequenced within a study of T cells after posttransplantation cyclophosphamide. Cyclophosphamide on days +3 and +4 followed busulfan-fludarabine conditioning and a marrow graft. Germline V gene sequence: CDR1 SEHNR, CDR2 FQNEAQ (reference sequence). The CDR3 extends over 14 amino acids. Trimming took 4 bases from V and 5 from J; bases not matched to a gene: 7. In its sample, this clone was seen many times. Its specificity is unknown. Using immunoSEQ multiplex PCR, the repertoire was profiled, and TCRdb retains in-frame clones only, with some absent. The sample was found to contain approximately 15,000 clones, and every one recurs. Findings and limits, study-wide: Recipient CMV seropositivity and CMV reactivation strongly tracked TRB clonality. Tissue-infiltrating T cells from skin or gut overlapped little with blood T cells. Later blood repertoires were often dominated by clones from the donor CD8+ memory compartment.

This receptor was obtained from a female patient aged 25-39 years who received an allogeneic stem cell transplant from a related donor, was CMV-positive, and had no GVHD. Among the T cells, some may be from the graft donor. The material was PBMCs, obtained after allogeneic stem cell transplant with posttransplant cyclophosphamide. V is TRBV7-9 and J is TRBJ1-2, with 7 nucleotides matching TRBD1. The CDR3 nucleotides are TGTGCCAGCAGCTCACTAGGACAGGATTATGGCTACACCTTC. Translated, it gives CASSSLGQDYGYTF.